This T cell receptor (beta chain) was sequenced in a study of CD8+ T cells in alopecia areata. The wider study: Those treated were given oral tofacitinib at 5 to 10 mg twice daily.

Study-level results: Unlike in mice, where it was clearer, TCR sharing across patients was less clear, possibly HLA-related. Clonality in lesional scalp, especially alopecia totalis/universalis, exceeded that of normal scalp. On tofacitinib, scalp and blood still held many of the expanded lesional clones.

Of note for this clone: Its antigen is still unknown.

As to treatment: oral pan-JAK inhibitor, 5-10 mg twice daily. Following extraction, RNA underwent reverse transcription to cDNA, which served as the sequencing template. The protocol was immunoSEQ multiplex PCR, while the TCRdb copy is restricted to in-frame clones and leaves out a portion. The sample consists of about 210,000 clones, 50% to 75% of them appearing once. The sequencing here drew on CD4+ T cells sorted from blood, taken at week 4, from a patient treated with tofacitinib. The receptor's source is a human donor with alopecia areata.

Here the CDR3 reads CASSYSQGPSYEQYF. CDR3 DNA sequence: TGTGCCAGCAGCTACTCTCAGGGTCCTTCCTACGAGCAGTACTTC. V is TRBV7-2 and J is TRBJ2-7; possible D gene TRBD1, 5 bases. The V gene lost 4 bases and the J gene lost 1 base, with 14 bases spanning the gap. The CDR3 totals 15 residues. Germline CDR1 is SGHTA and CDR2 is FQGNSA.